This T cell receptor (beta chain) stems from a study of blood T cell repertoires in COVID-19. The CDR3 is made up of 19 amino acids. The V segment lost 3 bases and the J segment 2 bases; nucleotides outside the gene matches: 15. Germline V gene lookup returns CDR1 LNHDA and CDR2 SQIVND (reference sequence). Only in-frame clones appear in the TCRdb table, and some are missing; sequencing was by immunoSEQ multiplex PCR. Altogether approximately 300,000 clones are present, 90% being singletons, with the ten largest covering 1%. The gene calls are TRBV19 and TRBJ1-1, with 10 bases aligning to TRBD1. The sequencing input was peripheral blood. The sequence was obtained from a woman aged 35 to 49 with COVID-19, enrolled during active disease. CDR3 sequence (DNA): TGTGCCAGTAGTATGTCTCCCCGGGACAGGGGCCTCACTAACACTGAAGCTTTCTTT. It translates to CASSMSPRDRGLTNTEAFF. Based on the CDR3 plus reference TRBV19 and TRBJ1-1, the full variable domain is DGGITQSPKYLFRKEGQNVTLSCEQNLNHDAMYWYRQDPGQGLRLIYYSQIVNDFQKGDIAEGYSVSREKKESFPLTVTSAQKNPTAFYLCASSMSPRDRGLTNTEAFFGQGTRLTVV.